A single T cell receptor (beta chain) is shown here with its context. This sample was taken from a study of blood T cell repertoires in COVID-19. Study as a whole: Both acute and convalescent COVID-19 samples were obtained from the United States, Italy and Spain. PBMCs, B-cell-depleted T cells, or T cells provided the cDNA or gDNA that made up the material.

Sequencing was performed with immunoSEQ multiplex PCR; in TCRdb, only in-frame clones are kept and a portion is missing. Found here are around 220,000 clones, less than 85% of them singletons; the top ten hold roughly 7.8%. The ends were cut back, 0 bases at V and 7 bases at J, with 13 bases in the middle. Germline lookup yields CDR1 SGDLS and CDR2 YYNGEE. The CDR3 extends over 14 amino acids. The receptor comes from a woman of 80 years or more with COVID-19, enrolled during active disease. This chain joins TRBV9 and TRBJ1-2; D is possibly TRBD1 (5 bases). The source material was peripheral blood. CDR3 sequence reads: CASSVDPGRGGYTF. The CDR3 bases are TGTGCCAGCAGCGTAGACCCAGGGCGGGGTGGCTACACCTTC.